A selection of T cell receptor beta chains follows, all from one sample in a study of long-term antiretroviral therapy in people with HIV. The assay was immunoSEQ multiplex PCR, and TCRdb's table has in-frame clones only and misses some. The data hold some 36,000 clones, with around 84% observed a single time. This material consisted of unsorted PBMCs, taken roughly 2.8 years before starting antiretroviral therapy. These receptors originate from a woman younger than 45 with HIV. CDR3s include the opening cysteine and the closing phenylalanine or tryptophan. The order of the fields is V gene, D gene, clone size, J gene, CDR3 DNA, CDR3 protein. The D gene is left open where the match is weak. Only some rows state a clone size, as once, few, many or a class for expanded clones.

v_call: TRBV5-6; d_call: .; clone_size: .; j_call: TRBJ1-1; cdr3_nt: TGTGCCAGCAGCTTGTACAGCTACATGAACACTGAAGCTTTCTTT; cdr3_aa: CASSLYSYMNTEAFF
v_call: TRBV12-5; d_call: TRBD2; clone_size: .; j_call: TRBJ2-1; cdr3_nt: TGTGCTAGTGGCCTCACCTGGGGGGGTCCGCTCTTC; cdr3_aa: CASGLTWGGPLF
v_call: TRBV11-2; d_call: .; clone_size: .; j_call: TRBJ2-7; cdr3_nt: TGTGCCAGCAGCTTAGGTCAGGGTGTCGACGAGCAGTACTTC; cdr3_aa: CASSLGQGVDEQYF
v_call: TRBV5-5; d_call: .; clone_size: .; j_call: TRBJ1-2; cdr3_nt: TGTGCCAGCAGCTTGGCACTATGGGGCTACACCTTC; cdr3_aa: CASSLALWGYTF
v_call: TRBV6-6; d_call: TRBD1; clone_size: .; j_call: TRBJ1-2; cdr3_nt: TGTGCCAGCTTACAGGGGGGGAGGCTTAGCGATGGCTACACCTTC; cdr3_aa: CASLQGGRLSDGYTF
v_call: TRBV6-5; d_call: .; clone_size: .; j_call: TRBJ1-1; cdr3_nt: TGTGCCAGCCGCCTTTACAGTACAATGAACACTGAAGCTTTCTTT; cdr3_aa: CASRLYSTMNTEAFF
v_call: TRBV5-1; d_call: .; clone_size: .; j_call: TRBJ2-7; cdr3_nt: TGCGCCAGCAGCACCGGACATCCTGGGGGCTTCTACGAGCAGTACTTC; cdr3_aa: CASSTGHPGGFYEQYF
v_call: TRBV9; d_call: .; clone_size: .; j_call: TRBJ2-3; cdr3_nt: TGTGCCAGCAGCGCGTTACAGGGGGGGGTCACTAGTCCGGATACGCAGTATTTT; cdr3_aa: CASSALQGGVTSPDTQYF
v_call: TRBV7-2; d_call: .; clone_size: .; j_call: TRBJ2-3; cdr3_nt: TGTGCCAGCAGCTTAGGCGGTTATCGCGGCACAGATACGCAGTATTTT; cdr3_aa: CASSLGGYRGTDTQYF
v_call: TRBV11-1; d_call: TRBD1; clone_size: once; j_call: TRBJ2-2; cdr3_nt: TGTGCCAGCAGCCCACTAGGGGCAGGGGGTGTCGGCGGGGAGCTGTTTTTT; cdr3_aa: CASSPLGAGGVGGELFF
v_call: TRBV6-1; d_call: .; clone_size: .; j_call: TRBJ2-5; cdr3_nt: TGTGCCAGCAGTGAAGCAGAGGCACAAGAGACCCAGTACTTC; cdr3_aa: CASSEAEAQETQYF
v_call: TRBV6-1; d_call: .; clone_size: .; j_call: TRBJ1-3; cdr3_nt: TGTGCCAGCAGTGAACTCTTCGGGGGTGCGAACACCATATATTTT; cdr3_aa: CASSELFGGANTIYF
v_call: TRBV6-5; d_call: .; clone_size: .; j_call: TRBJ2-3; cdr3_nt: TGTGCCAGCAGTTTCGGGGGTACGGGCACAGATACGCAGTATTTT; cdr3_aa: CASSFGGTGTDTQYF
v_call: TRBV5-1; d_call: .; clone_size: .; j_call: TRBJ2-2; cdr3_nt: TGCGCCAGCAGCTTGAGGTCAGGGCACACCGGGGAGCTGTTTTTT; cdr3_aa: CASSLRSGHTGELFF
v_call: TRBV14; d_call: .; clone_size: .; j_call: TRBJ2-3; cdr3_nt: TGTGCCAGCAGCCAGCCGGGGCAAAGCACAGATACGCAGTATTTT; cdr3_aa: CASSQPGQSTDTQYF
v_call: TRBV11-2; d_call: .; clone_size: .; j_call: TRBJ2-1; cdr3_nt: TGTGCCAGCAGCTTAGACCGACTAGTCAATGAGCAGTTCTTC; cdr3_aa: CASSLDRLVNEQFF
v_call: TRBV25-1; d_call: .; clone_size: .; j_call: TRBJ1-1; cdr3_nt: TGTGCCAGCAGAGTGGGTGGTAGTACTGAAGCTTTCTTT; cdr3_aa: CASRVGGSTEAFF
v_call: TRBV7-3; d_call: TRBD1; clone_size: .; j_call: TRBJ1-2; cdr3_nt: TGTGCCAGCAGCTTAACGCCAGGACAGGGACTGGGCTACACCTTC; cdr3_aa: CASSLTPGQGLGYTF
v_call: TRBV6-6; d_call: .; clone_size: .; j_call: TRBJ2-2; cdr3_nt: TGTGCCAGCAGTTACGTAACCGGGGAGCTGTTTTTT; cdr3_aa: CASSYVTGELFF
v_call: TRBV30; d_call: .; clone_size: once; j_call: TRBJ2-2; cdr3_nt: TGTGCCTGGAACCCTACGAACACCGGGGAGCTGTTTTTT; cdr3_aa: CAWNPTNTGELFF
v_call: TRBV6-1; d_call: TRBD2; clone_size: .; j_call: TRBJ2-3; cdr3_nt: TGTGCCAGCAGTGAACAGCGGGGGGGCCCCACAGATACGCAGTATTTT; cdr3_aa: CASSEQRGGPTDTQYF
v_call: TRBV6-1; d_call: .; clone_size: .; j_call: TRBJ1-6; cdr3_nt: TGTGCCAGCAGGGCGGCGGTAGATTCACCCCTCCACTTT; cdr3_aa: CASRAAVDSPLHF
v_call: TRBV7-9; d_call: TRBD2; clone_size: .; j_call: TRBJ2-2; cdr3_nt: TGTGCCAGCAGTCCCCCAGCGGGGGGAATACTCACCGGGGAGCTGTTTTTT; cdr3_aa: CASSPPAGGILTGELFF
v_call: TRBV10-3; d_call: TRBD1; clone_size: .; j_call: TRBJ2-3; cdr3_nt: TGTGCCATCACTAGAAACGCAGGGACAGGACCCACAGATACGCAGTATTTT; cdr3_aa: CAITRNAGTGPTDTQYF
v_call: TRBV29-1; d_call: .; clone_size: .; j_call: TRBJ2-3; cdr3_nt: TGCAGCCTAGGAGGGGGGGGATCTAGCACAGATACGCAGTATTTT; cdr3_aa: CSLGGGGSSTDTQYF
v_call: TRBV11-2; d_call: .; clone_size: .; j_call: TRBJ1-1; cdr3_nt: TGTGCCAGCAGCCAAAGGGATGAAGCTTTCTTT; cdr3_aa: CASSQRDEAFF
v_call: TRBV21-1; d_call: .; clone_size: few; j_call: TRBJ1-2; cdr3_nt: TGTGCCAGCAGCAACCGGGACAGCGAATATGGCTACACCTTC; cdr3_aa: CASSNRDSEYGYTF
v_call: TRBV5-6; d_call: .; clone_size: .; j_call: TRBJ1-2; cdr3_nt: TGTGCCAGCAGCTTGGGGGACACTAACTATGGCTACACCTTC; cdr3_aa: CASSLGDTNYGYTF
v_call: TRBV21-1; d_call: .; clone_size: .; j_call: TRBJ2-2; cdr3_nt: TGTGCCAGCAGCAGATACATGAACACCGGGGAGCTGTTTTTT; cdr3_aa: CASSRYMNTGELFF
v_call: TRBV4-2; d_call: .; clone_size: .; j_call: TRBJ2-5; cdr3_nt: TGTGCCAGCAGCCAAGTAGGAGGGGTGCTCCAAGAGACCCAGTACTTC; cdr3_aa: CASSQVGGVLQETQYF
v_call: TRBV9; d_call: TRBD1; clone_size: .; j_call: TRBJ1-1; cdr3_nt: TGTGCCAGCAGCAGAGGCAGGGGGCAGCGCACTGAAGCTTTCTTT; cdr3_aa: CASSRGRGQRTEAFF
v_call: TRBV9; d_call: .; clone_size: medium-sized; j_call: TRBJ1-3; cdr3_nt: TGTGCCAGCAGCGGTGGAGGGCGGATCCTCTCTGGAAACACCATATATTTT; cdr3_aa: CASSGGGRILSGNTIYF
v_call: TRBV4-2; d_call: .; clone_size: .; j_call: TRBJ2-2; cdr3_nt: TGTGCCAGCAGCTACCCAGACACCGGGGAGCTGTTTTTT; cdr3_aa: CASSYPDTGELFF
v_call: TRBV9; d_call: TRBD1; clone_size: .; j_call: TRBJ2-5; cdr3_nt: TGTGCCAGCAGCGTAGGGTTTTGGAGGACAGGGGACCATCAAGAGACCCAGTACTTC; cdr3_aa: CASSVGFWRTGDHQETQYF